This T cell receptor beta chain is drawn from a study of T cells in Graves' hyperthyroidism and ophthalmopathy. Germline V lookup: CDR1 SGHAT, CDR2 FQDESV (reference sequence). Trimming left V 0 bases short and J 5 bases short, with 19 bases between. The CDR3 is 17 amino acids. This clonotype was recorded many times. Researchers amplified the TCR beta CDR3 regions from RNA transcripts. Carried out on the TCR CDR3, a first-round RT-PCR used the HTBI primer set. Each CDR3 protein gets one entry after TCRdb re-called the multiplex PCR reads with MiXCR. Here the sample spans fewer than 650,000 distinct CDR3 sequences, roughly 45% being singletons.

This chain uses TRBV11-1 with TRBJ1-1; a possible D gene is TRBD1 (6 bases). The TCR sequence derives from an adult woman with Graves' disease, either hyperthyroidism or ophthalmopathy (not recorded which). The sequencing sample was made of peripheral blood or thyroid tissue (not recorded which). The CDR3 here is CASSLASGGARPTEAFF. CDR3 in DNA: TGTGCCAGCAGCTTAGCGTCCGGGGGCGCGAGACCAACTGAAGCTTTCTTT.